A single sample gave rise to the 11 T cell receptor beta chains below, sequenced in a study of T cell responses to AZD1222 COVID-19 vaccine. Clones were read by immunoSEQ multiplex PCR, and TCRdb kept only the in-frame ones, dropping some. The sample carries around 84,000 clones, around 90% recorded once. This specimen consisted of peripheral blood, obtained on day 0 of AZD1222 vaccination. These receptors originate from an adult in good health.

This clone has just one count. The V call is TRBV20-1, the J call TRBJ2-7, with D hard to call. The CDR3 has 11 amino acids. Looked up from germline, CDR1 is DFQATT and CDR2 is SNEGSKA (reference sequence). Between the trimmed V and J ends, which lost 6 bases and 4 bases, there was a span of 10 bases. The CDR3 region is CSATMKYEQYF. CDR3 nucleotides: TGCAGTGCGACCATGAAGTACGAGCAGTACTTC.

The genes are TRBV11-2 and TRBJ1-2; weak D call: TRBD1 (5 bases). Germline CDR1 is SGHAT and CDR2 is FQNNGV. The length of the CDR3 is 15 residues. Trimming took 1 base from V and 3 from J, leaving 12 bases between them. The CDR3, as DNA: TGTGCCAGCAGCTTAGGGGGCCCAGTAGACTATGGCTACACCTTC. It encodes CASSLGGPVDYGYTF.

This sequence joins TRBV9 and TRBJ2-1; perhaps TRBD1 as D (6 bases). V lost 0 bases and J lost 12, with 16 bases in between. This CDR3 is built from 14 residues. Germline-derived CDR1 and CDR2 are SGDLS and YYNGEE. For the CDR3, the DNA is TGTGCCAGCAGCGTAGCTGAGACAGGTCCCACGCAGTTCTTC. This sequence encodes CASSVAETGPTQFF.

This chain links TRBV27 with TRBJ1-6; 8 bases align to TRBD1. This CDR3 has 14 residues. The junction had 5 bases not matched to a gene; V was cut back by 6 bases and J by 7 bases. CDR1 is MNHEY and CDR2 is SMNVEV in the germline V gene (reference sequence). The DNA of the CDR3 is TGTGCCAGCAGCTGGGACAGGAAGAATTCACCCCTCCACTTT. Encoded protein: CASSWDRKNSPLHF.

The chain links TRBV18 to TRBJ2-5; TRBD2 aligns across 9 bases. There are 15 residues in the CDR3. Germline lookup yields CDR1 KGHSH and CDR2 LQKENI. The V segment lost 4 bases and the J segment 0 bases; nucleotides outside the gene matches: 3. CDR3 sequence (DNA): TGTGCCAGCTCACTGAGACTAGCGGACCAAGAGACCCAGTACTTC. Translated: CASSLRLADQETQYF.

This clone occurred a few times. The chain combines TRBV19 with TRBJ1-4, with 7 bases identical to TRBD1. V shed 8 bases and J 0 bases; nucleotides not matched to a gene: 6. The CDR3 is 15 amino acids. Germline V gene lookup returns CDR1 LNHDA and CDR2 SQIVND (reference sequence). In DNA, the CDR3 is TGTGCCAGTCTCCCAGGGGGTGCAACTAATGAAAAACTGTTTTTT. Translation gives CASLPGGATNEKLFF.

The rearrangement joins TRBV2 to TRBJ2-5; no definite D call. This CDR3 spans 12 amino acids. Germline V gene lookup returns CDR1 SNHLY and CDR2 FYNNEI. The germline V and J ends were trimmed by 6 bases and 3 bases, with 8 bases remaining between them. In DNA form, the CDR3 reads TGTGCCAGCAGGAAGGCCGAAGAGACCCAGTACTTC. This translates into CASRKAEETQYF.

This clone was picked up a small number of times. The rearrangement uses TRBV19 and TRBJ1-5; no definite D call. Trimming took off 8 bases at V and 1 base at J, with 12 bases between the two ends. CDR3 size: 14 residues. Germline V gene lookup returns CDR1 LNHDA and CDR2 SQIVND (reference sequence). The CDR3 DNA reads TGTGCCAGTGGGCTCGTCGCAAGCAATCAGCCCCAGCATTTT. Translation: CASGLVASNQPQHF.

The rearrangement joins TRBV6-5 to TRBJ2-3; D is possibly TRBD2 (6 bases). V lost 5 bases to trimming and J lost 8 bases, with 14 bases between them. Germline V lookup: CDR1 MNHEY, CDR2 SVGAGI. This CDR3 is built from 13 residues. CDR3 sequence (DNA): TGTGCCAGCAGTCGCTCGGGACTGGGTACGCAGTATTTT. It encodes CASSRSGLGTQYF.

This chain joins TRBV16 and TRBJ2-3, with 9 bases that match TRBD1. The CDR3 has 16 residues. The germline CDR1 and CDR2 sequences are KGHSY and FQNENV. V dropped 2 bases and J dropped 3; count of bases not matched to a gene: 6. The CDR3 is CASSQRGGQGTDTQYF. The CDR3 DNA reads as TGTGCCAGCAGCCAACGAGGAGGACAGGGGACAGATACGCAGTATTTT.

The chain carries TRBV4-3 and TRBJ2-3; D gene ambiguous. V was cut by 1 base and J by 6 bases, with 5 bases left in between. The CDR3 extends over 12 amino acids. Germline V gene lookup returns CDR1 LGHNA and CDR2 YSLEER. CDR3 region: CASSQAWDTQYF. The CDR3 nucleotides are TGCGCCAGCAGCCAAGCCTGGGATACGCAGTATTTT.